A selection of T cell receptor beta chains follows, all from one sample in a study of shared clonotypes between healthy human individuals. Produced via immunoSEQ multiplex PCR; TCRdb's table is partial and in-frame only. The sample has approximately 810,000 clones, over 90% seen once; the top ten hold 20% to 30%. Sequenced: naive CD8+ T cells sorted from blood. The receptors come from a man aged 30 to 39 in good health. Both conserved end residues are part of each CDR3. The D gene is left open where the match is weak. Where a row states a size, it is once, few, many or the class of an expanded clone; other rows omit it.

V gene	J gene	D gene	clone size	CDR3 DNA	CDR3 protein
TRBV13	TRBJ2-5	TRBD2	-	TGTGCCAGCAGCCTGGGACTAGCGGGAGGAGTGGGGGAGACCCAGTACTTC	CASSLGLAGGVGETQYF
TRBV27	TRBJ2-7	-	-	TGTGCCAGCAGTTTATCCAGGGTTTCCTACGAGCAGTACTTC	CASSLSRVSYEQYF
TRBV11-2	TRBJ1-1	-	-	TGTGCCAGCAGCCCCCTGGGAGGCATGAACACTGAAGCCTTCTTT	CASSPLGGMNTEAFF
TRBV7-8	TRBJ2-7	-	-	TGTGCCAGCAGCTTAGCGCTGTCTAGGGCCGGCGAGCAGTACTTC	CASSLALSRAGEQYF
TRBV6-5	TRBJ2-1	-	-	TGTGCCAGCAGTTACTTCCGGACAGACTACAATGAGCAGTTCTTC	CASSYFRTDYNEQFF
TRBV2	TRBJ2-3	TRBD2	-	TGTGCCAGCAGTGCCCTCATGACTAGCGGGAGCGGAGATACGCAGTATTTT	CASSALMTSGSGDTQYF
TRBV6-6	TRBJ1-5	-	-	TGTGCCAGCAGTCAGCGGGGGCTCGGAAGCAATCAGCCCCAGCATTTT	CASSQRGLGSNQPQHF
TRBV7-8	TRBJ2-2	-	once	TGTGCCAGCAGCTTTACCCTGACCGGGGAGCTGTTTTTT	CASSFTLTGELFF
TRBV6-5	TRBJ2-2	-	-	TGTGCCAGCAGTTACTCGGATCTCGGGGAGCTGTTTTTT	CASSYSDLGELFF
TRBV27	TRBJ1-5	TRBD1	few	TGTGCCAGCAGTCCACAGGGGACGCGGCAGCCCCAGCATTTT	CASSPQGTRQPQHF
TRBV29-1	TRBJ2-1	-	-	TGCAGCGTTCTCATCTGGGGTGGTGGCAATGAGCAGTTCTTC	CSVLIWGGGNEQFF
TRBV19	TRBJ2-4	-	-	TGTGCCAGTAGTATAATCGGGGGAGCCAAAAACATTCAGTACTTC	CASSIIGGAKNIQYF
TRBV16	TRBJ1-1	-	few	TGTGCCAGCAGCCCAACACCAGTGAACACTGAAGCTTTCTTT	CASSPTPVNTEAFF
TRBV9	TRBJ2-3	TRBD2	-	TGTGCCAGCAGCCCGGGACTAGCGACTAGCACAGATACGCAGTATTTT	CASSPGLATSTDTQYF
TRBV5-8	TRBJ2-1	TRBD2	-	TGTGCCAGCAGCCACCCTAGCGGACCCTACAATGAGCAGTTCTTC	CASSHPSGPYNEQFF
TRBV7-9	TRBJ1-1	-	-	TGTGCCAGCAGCTTAATAGGGGCCGTTGACACTGAAGCTTTCTTT	CASSLIGAVDTEAFF
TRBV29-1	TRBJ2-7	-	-	TGCAGCGTTGATAGTCAGGGACCCTACGAGCAGTACTTC	CSVDSQGPYEQYF
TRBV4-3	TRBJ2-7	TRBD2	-	TGCGCCAGCAGCCAAGATATAACGCGGGAGAGAGGAGACTACGAGCAGTACTTC	CASSQDITRERGDYEQYF
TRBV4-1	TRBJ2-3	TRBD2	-	TGCGCCAGCAGCCAACAACTAGCGGGAGCGTCAGATACGCAGTATTTT	CASSQQLAGASDTQYF
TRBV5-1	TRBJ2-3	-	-	TGCGCCAGCAGCCCTTTCTCCGGGAGCACAGATACGCAGTATTTT	CASSPFSGSTDTQYF
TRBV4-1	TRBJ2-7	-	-	TGCGCCAGCAGCCAAGGTGGTCCCGCCTCCACCTACGAGCAGTACTTC	CASSQGGPASTYEQYF
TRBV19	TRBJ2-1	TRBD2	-	TGTGCCAGTAGTAGGCTAGCGGGAGGGTACGATGAGCAGTTCTTC	CASSRLAGGYDEQFF
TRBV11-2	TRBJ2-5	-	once	TGTGCCAGCAGCTTAGCAGGGTACCAAGAGACCCAGTACTTC	CASSLAGYQETQYF
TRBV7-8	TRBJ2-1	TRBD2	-	TGTGCCAGCAGCTTAGAGATTATAGCGGGGAATGAGCAGTTCTTC	CASSLEIIAGNEQFF
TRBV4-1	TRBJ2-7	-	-	TGCGCCAGCAGCCAAGGTCCGGGTGAGCAGTACTTC	CASSQGPGEQYF
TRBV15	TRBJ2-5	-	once	TGTGCCACCAGCAGGGGGGAACGGGGCCAAGAGACCCAGTACTTC	CATSRGERGQETQYF
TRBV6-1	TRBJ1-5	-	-	TGTGCCAGCAGTGAAGAGTGGCGGATAACCAATCAGCCCCAGCATTTT	CASSEEWRITNQPQHF
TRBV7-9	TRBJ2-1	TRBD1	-	TGTGCCAGCAGCCCACGACAGGGGTTACCCTACAATGAGCAGTTCTTC	CASSPRQGLPYNEQFF
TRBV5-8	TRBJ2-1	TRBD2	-	TGTGCCAGCAGCTTCGGGACTAGCGGGAGCGATGAGCAGTTCTTC	CASSFGTSGSDEQFF
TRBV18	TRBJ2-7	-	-	TGTGCCAGCTCACCACCGCTAGGGCAATCCTACGAGCAGTACTTC	CASSPPLGQSYEQYF
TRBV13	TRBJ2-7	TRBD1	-	TGTGCCAGCAGCCCGAGGACAGGGACCTACGAGCAGTACTTC	CASSPRTGTYEQYF
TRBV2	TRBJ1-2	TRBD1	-	TGTGCCATACAGGGGCGCTATGGCTACACCTTC	CAIQGRYGYTF
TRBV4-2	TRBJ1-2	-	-	TGTGCCAGCAGCCAAGAGGACGGTGACTATGGCTACACCTTC	CASSQEDGDYGYTF
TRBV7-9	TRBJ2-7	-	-	TGTGCCAGCAGCCAAGACTGGTACGAGCAGTACTTC	CASSQDWYEQYF
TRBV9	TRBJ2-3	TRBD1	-	TGTGCCAGCAGCGCCTGGACAGGGTCCCGCACAGATACGCAGTATTTT	CASSAWTGSRTDTQYF
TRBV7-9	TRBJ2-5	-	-	TGTGCCAGCAGCGGGGGGAAAGAGACCCAGTACTTC	CASSGGKETQYF
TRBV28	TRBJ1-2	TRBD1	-	TGTGCCAGCAGTCGGACCGGGACAGATAACTATGGCTACACCTTC	CASSRTGTDNYGYTF
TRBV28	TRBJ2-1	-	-	TGTGCCAGCAGTCGATATACCTCGGACGGCCAGAGCTCCTACAATGAGCAGTTCTTC	CASSRYTSDGQSSYNEQFF
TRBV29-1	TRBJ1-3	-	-	TGCAGCCCCTGGAGTGGTAGATTTCGAATCTCTGGAAACACCATATATTTT	CSPWSGRFRISGNTIYF
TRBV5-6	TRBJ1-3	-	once	TGTGCCAGCAGCCGGGGCAGATCAATCTCTGGAAACACCATATATTTT	CASSRGRSISGNTIYF
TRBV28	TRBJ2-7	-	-	TGTGCCAGCAGTTTTGGATTCGTTGGGCAGCCAAAACGGGAGAGAATCGAGCAGTACTTC	CASSFGFVGQPKRERIEQYF
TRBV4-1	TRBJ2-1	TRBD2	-	TGCGCCAGCGCCGGGGTAGCGGGATATGAGCAGTTCTTC	CASAGVAGYEQFF
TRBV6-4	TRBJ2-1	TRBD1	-	TGTGCCAGCAGCAGGGAACAGGGGGGATACAATGAGCAGTTCTTC	CASSREQGGYNEQFF
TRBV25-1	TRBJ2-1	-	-	TGTGCCAGCAGTGAATGGGCTAGCCACAATGAGCAGTTCTTC	CASSEWASHNEQFF
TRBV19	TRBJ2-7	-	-	TGTGCCAGCGCCGCGGCAGGGGTAGAGTACGAGCAGTACTTC	CASAAAGVEYEQYF
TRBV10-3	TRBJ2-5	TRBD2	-	TGTGCCACCCGGACTAGCGGAGAACAAGAGACCCAGTACTTC	CATRTSGEQETQYF
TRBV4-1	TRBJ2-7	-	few	TGCGCCAGCAGCCTCCTAACAAGGGACCTACGGGAGCAGTACTTC	CASSLLTRDLREQYF
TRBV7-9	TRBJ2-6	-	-	TGTGCCAGCAGCTGGGGGGCAGGGGACCACTCTGGGGCCAACGTCCTGACTTTC	CASSWGAGDHSGANVLTF
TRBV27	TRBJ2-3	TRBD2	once	TGTGCCAGCGCCCCGGGGACTAGCGGGAGCACAGATACGCAGTATTTT	CASAPGTSGSTDTQYF
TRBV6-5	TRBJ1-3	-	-	TGTGCCAGCAGTTACTCAGGGCGAATGGACACCATATATTTT	CASSYSGRMDTIYF
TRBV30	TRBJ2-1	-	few	TGTGCCTGGAGGGACCCGAGCGTAATCGACAATGAGCAGTTCTTC	CAWRDPSVIDNEQFF
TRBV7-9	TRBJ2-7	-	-	TGTGCCAGCAGCTTGGGGCCCTCCTACGAGCAGTACTTC	CASSLGPSYEQYF
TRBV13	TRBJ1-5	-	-	TGTGCCAGCAGCTTAGGGCCCGGTAGCAATCAGCCCCAGCATTTT	CASSLGPGSNQPQHF
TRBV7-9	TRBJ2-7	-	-	TGTGCCAGCAGCTTATATGTCGGTTCCGAGCAGTACTTC	CASSLYVGSEQYF
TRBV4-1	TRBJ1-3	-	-	TGCGCCAGCACGACCGAGACTGGAAACACCATATATTTT	CASTTETGNTIYF
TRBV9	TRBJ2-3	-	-	TGTGCCAGCAGCAAGGGGGCAGATACGCAGTATTTT	CASSKGADTQYF